The entry below gives a single T cell receptor beta chain sequence along with its context. TCRdb recomputed calls from the RT-PCR reads with MiXCR, one row per CDR3 protein. The profile shows hundreds of thousands of distinct CDR3 sequences, around 11% of them singletons. This entry is derived from a study of response to subunit inactivated influenza vaccine. The germline CDR1 and CDR2 sequences are LGHDT and YNNKEL (reference sequence). This CDR3 has 16 amino acids. V shed 4 bases and J shed 7 bases, with 19 bases lying between them. The data also belong to a second study, concerning T cells expressing NK-cell markers. From that second work: It was by 5'RACE template switching with UMIs that TCR beta cDNA was made. The authors sequenced eight donors, of whom seven were HCMV-seropositive and one was seronegative. The share of CD8+ T cells held by dominant NKG2C+ clonotypes was about 1.0-7.5% in over 5 donors. Uncertainty persisted over the HCMV specificity of expanded NKG2C+ T cell clones.

This TCR was recovered from a man between 50 and 59 years old who received an inactivated influenza vaccine. The input for sequencing was PBMCs from blood, taken on the day of vaccination. This chain joins TRBV3-1 and TRBJ1-4, with D uncertain. In DNA form, the CDR3 reads TGTGCCAGCAGCCCACAAGATGTGGACTTCGGTGAAAAACTGTTTTTT. Protein product: CASSPQDVDFGEKLFF.